The next 29 T cell receptor beta chains were all read from a single sample in a study of blood T cell repertoires in COVID-19. Repertoires were generated with immunoSEQ multiplex PCR, while TCRdb's copy carries only in-frame clones and drops some. In the table there are some 260,000 clones, roughly 89% of which are singletons. Sequencing used PBMCs or T cells enriched from blood (not recorded which). Source of these receptors: a man between 35 and 55 years old who had recovered from COVID-19.

The V call is TRBV30, the J call TRBJ1-1, with TRBD1 matching over 8 bases. The germline gives CDR1 GTSNPN, CDR2 SVGIG (reference sequence). CDR3 length: 17 residues. V lost 0 bases to trimming and J lost 7 bases; unmatched junction nucleotides: 16. The CDR3 is CAWSVVGADRVPNEAFF. DNA for the CDR3: TGTGCCTGGAGTGTAGTAGGTGCGGACAGGGTGCCCAATGAAGCTTTCTTT.

This chain joins TRBV9 and TRBJ2-1; 8 nucleotides match TRBD2. The germline CDR1 and CDR2 sequences are SGDLS and YYNGEE. This CDR3 contains 20 residues. V trimming: 0 bases; J trimming: 7 bases; junction bases outside the gene matches: 21. The CDR3 DNA sequence: TGTGCCAGCAGCGTAGCTGGTACTATTTCGGCTAGCGGGTTGTTAAATGAGCAGTTCTTC. It codes for CASSVAGTISASGLLNEQFF.

The chain combines TRBV30 with TRBJ2-3; 7 nucleotides line up with TRBD1. Germline CDR1 GTSNPN, CDR2 SVGIG (reference sequence). There are 14 residues in the CDR3. Germline trimming cut 2 bases from V and 4 bases from J; bases unmatched to any gene: 6. Here the CDR3 reads CAWSKRQGPDTQYF. CDR3 nucleotide sequence: TGTGCCTGGAGTAAGAGACAGGGCCCAGATACGCAGTATTTT.

This chain uses TRBV7-2 with TRBJ1-1; 8 bases fit TRBD1. The V and J ends lost 5 bases and 7 bases, in that order; junction bases with no gene match: 21. The CDR3 is 18 residues long. Per the germline V gene, CDR1 is SGHTA and CDR2 is FQGNSA. CDR3 loop: CASSPGGLAGTGHDEAFF. The CDR3 region has the DNA TGTGCCAGCAGCCCAGGGGGGTTAGCCGGGACAGGACACGATGAAGCTTTCTTT.

As concerns this clone: A read error may explain this, as a much larger clone is one base away. CDR3 protein: CASSLGPGNYGYTF. Written as DNA, the CDR3 is TGTGCCAGCAGCTTGGGACCGGGAAACTATGGCTACACCTTC. The rearrangement links TRBV5-5 to TRBJ1-2; D is unclear. In germline, CDR1 is SGHKS, CDR2 YYEKEE (reference sequence). This CDR3 region has 14 residues. The V end lost 0 bases, the J end lost 2 bases, and 8 bases lay between the germline ends. The complete variable domain, with remaining parts taken from reference TRBV5-5 and TRBJ1-2, reads DAGVTQSPTHLIKTRGQQVTLRCSPISGHKSVSWYQQVLGQGPQFIFQYYEKEERGRGNFPDRFSARQFPNYSSELNVNALLLGDSALYLCASSLGPGNYGYTFGSGTRLTVV.

V usage is TRBV7-3 and J usage is TRBJ2-5; a possible D gene is TRBD1 (5 bases). CDR3 length equals 13 residues. CDR1 is SGHTA and CDR2 is FQGTGA in the germline V gene. V was shortened by 2 bases and J by 4 bases, with 8 bases between the two germline ends. This chain's CDR3 is CASSLSGLETQYF. The DNA of the CDR3 is TGTGCCAGCAGCTTATCAGGGCTAGAGACCCAGTACTTC.

J is TRBJ1-1 and V is TRBV9; 10 nucleotides agree with TRBD1. With V trimmed by 0 bases and J by 5 bases, 7 bases remained unmatched. Per the germline V gene, CDR1 is SGDLS and CDR2 is YYNGEE. This CDR3 contains 16 residues. CDR3 DNA: TGTGCCAGCAGCGTAGGGACAGGGGGGTCGGGTACTGAAGCTTTCTTT. It yields the protein CASSVGTGGSGTEAFF.

The V and J genes are TRBV27 and TRBJ1-2; 7 bases are a match to TRBD1. J was trimmed by 4 bases and V by 4 bases; bases with no gene match: 6. This CDR3 spans 14 amino acids. Germline V gives CDR1 MNHEY, CDR2 SMNVEV (reference sequence). CDR3 region: CASSSLDRIYGYTF. The CDR3 nucleotides read TGTGCCAGCAGTTCCCTGGACAGGATCTATGGCTACACCTTC.

The chain recombines TRBV6-4 with TRBJ2-4; 8 nucleotides agree with TRBD1. The CDR3 length is 18 residues. The germline CDR1 and CDR2 sequences are MRHNA and SNTAGT. J gave up 3 bases and V 2 bases, and 12 bases lay outside the gene matches. CDR3 sequence reads: CASSDPPRTGPSKNIQYF. CDR3 nucleotides: TGTGCCAGCAGTGACCCCCCTAGGACAGGGCCTAGCAAAAACATTCAGTACTTC.

The chain couples TRBV6-4 to TRBJ2-2; TRBD2 matches at 12 bases. Germline V gene data show CDR1 as MRHNA and CDR2 as SNTAGT. After removal of 0 bases from V and 6 bases from J, the junction contained 8 bases not matched to a gene. This CDR3 spans 18 amino acids. The DNA for the CDR3 is TGTGCCAGCAGTGACTCTGCTGGACTAGCGGGGCGGCCCGGGGAGCTGTTTTTT. Translated, it gives CASSDSAGLAGRPGELFF.

The rearrangement links TRBV10-3 to TRBJ2-1; a possible D gene is TRBD1 (5 bases). This CDR3 region has 16 residues. V dropped 3 bases and J dropped 2 bases, with 14 bases sitting between them. The germline V gene has CDR1 ENHRY and CDR2 SYGVKD. As DNA, the CDR3 is TGTGCCATCAGTGAATTTCAGGGATCAACCTACAATGAGCAGTTCTTC. Translating gives CAISEFQGSTYNEQFF.

This chain joins TRBV7-9 and TRBJ1-1; a weak D match, TRBD1 (6 bases). Trimming took off 5 bases at V and 1 base at J, with 8 bases between the two ends. CDR3 length: 13 amino acids. Germline lookup yields CDR1 SEHNR and CDR2 FQNEAQ (reference sequence). For the CDR3, the DNA is TGTGCCAGCAGCGGGGACAAGAACACTGAAGCTTTCTTT. It yields the protein CASSGDKNTEAFF.

This rearrangement joins TRBV19 to TRBJ1-1, with 9 nucleotides matching TRBD1. CDR1 is LNHDA and CDR2 is SQIVND in the germline V gene (reference sequence). There are 17 residues in the CDR3. V gave up 5 bases and J gave up 3 bases; unmatched junction bases: 13. CDR3 sequence reads: CASSLGQGRLLDTEAFF. As DNA, the CDR3 is TGTGCCAGTAGTCTCGGACAGGGGAGGTTGTTGGACACTGAAGCTTTCTTT.

The DNA for the CDR3 is TGTGCCAGCAGCTTCCGGGCAGGGATGGGTGTTCCGGATGGCTACACCTTC. As protein: CASSFRAGMGVPDGYTF. The chain has TRBV7-9 and TRBJ1-2; TRBD1 might be the D (5 bases). This CDR3 region has 17 residues. Deletions cut 3 bases from V and 6 bases from J, with 23 bases between. In germline, CDR1 is SEHNR, CDR2 FQNEAQ (reference sequence).

The chain couples TRBV20-1 to TRBJ2-5; 7 bases line up with TRBD1. This CDR3 contains 13 residues. V dropped 3 bases and J dropped 3; count of bases not matched to a gene: 4. From germline, CDR1 is DFQATT and CDR2 SNEGSKA (reference sequence). The CDR3 DNA follows: TGCAGTGCTAGTAGGGGGCCAGAAGAGACCCAGTACTTC. Its protein is CSASRGPEETQYF.

V gene TRBV5-6 combines with J gene TRBJ1-2; 10 bases agree with TRBD1. CDR1 SGHDT and CDR2 YYEEEE come from the germline V gene. This CDR3 region has 16 residues. The trim removed 2 bases at V and 2 bases at J, leaving 6 bases unmatched. The CDR3 is CASSFGTGEGNYGYTF. The CDR3 DNA follows: TGTGCCAGCAGCTTTGGGACAGGGGAAGGGAACTATGGCTACACCTTC.

The chain has TRBV9 and TRBJ2-1; the D gene is possibly TRBD2 (6 bases). The V and J ends lost 0 bases and 0 bases respectively, with 19 bases between them. CDR1 is SGDLS, CDR2 YYNGEE, per germline. CDR3 length: 19 amino acids. CDR3 residues: CASSVVGEWDLSSYNEQFF. DNA for the CDR3: TGTGCCAGCAGCGTAGTTGGGGAATGGGACTTAAGCTCCTACAATGAGCAGTTCTTC.

The sample holds one count of this clone. The CDR3 DNA is TGTGCCAGCCGGGGGGCTAGCGGGGTTGGAGAGACCCAGTACTTC. Translation gives CASRGASGVGETQYF. The J gene is TRBJ2-5, the V gene TRBV11-3, with 9 bases that match TRBD2. V dropped 8 bases and J dropped 4; count of bases not matched to a gene: 11. The V gene's germline CDR1 is SGHNT and CDR2 YENEEA. This CDR3 spans 15 amino acids.

This chain uses TRBV5-1 with TRBJ1-4; 11 nucleotides match TRBD1. The CDR3 extends over 17 amino acids. Losses at the gene ends were 4 bases for V and 8 bases for J; bases not matched to a gene: 13. The germline V gene has CDR1 SGHRS and CDR2 YFSETQ. CDR3 sequence reads: CASSPGTGGSQQEKLFF. The CDR3 DNA reads as TGCGCCAGCAGCCCCGGGACAGGGGGGTCTCAACAGGAAAAACTGTTTTTT.

The chain employs TRBV2 and TRBJ1-1; TRBD1 matches at 8 bases. Germline lookup yields CDR1 SNHLY and CDR2 FYNNEI. This CDR3 has 12 residues. V shed 7 bases and J 8 bases; nucleotides not matched to a gene: 6. The CDR3 is CASMGQVAEAFF. In DNA, the CDR3 is TGTGCCAGCATGGGACAGGTTGCCGAAGCTTTCTTT. The variable domain in full, with the rest retrieved from reference TRBV2 and TRBJ1-1, is EPEVTQTPSHQVTQMGQEVILRCVPISNHLYFYWYRQILGQKVEFLVSFYNNEISEKSEIFDDQFSVERPDGSNFTLKIRSTKLEDSAMYFCASMGQVAEAFFGQGTRLTVV.

The CDR3 bases are TGTGCCAGCAGCTGGGAGGCGGGAAGCACAGATACGCAGTATTTT. This sequence encodes CASSWEAGSTDTQYF. V and J are TRBV7-2 and TRBJ2-3; D might be TRBD2 (6 bases). Trimming removed 4 bases from V and 0 bases from J, with 11 bases in between. In germline, CDR1 is SGHTA, CDR2 FQGNSA. The CDR3 runs to 15 residues.

This clone was detected once. The V gene is TRBV11-2, the J gene TRBJ2-7; TRBD2 matches at 14 bases. The CDR3 covers 15 residues. V was clipped by 5 bases and J by 3 bases; unmatched bases: 3. Germline loops: CDR1 SGHAT, CDR2 FQNNGV. Written as DNA, the CDR3 is TGTGCCAGCAGCCCCGGGACTAGCGGGGGCTACGAGCAGTACTTC. Its protein is CASSPGTSGGYEQYF.

This rearrangement joins TRBV9 to TRBJ2-5; 10 nucleotides align to TRBD1. Trimming at V came to 3 bases and at J to 5 bases, leaving 7 bases not matched to a gene. This CDR3 has 15 residues. The germline CDR1 and CDR2 sequences are SGDLS and YYNGEE. DNA of the CDR3: TGTGCCAGCAGCGGACAGGGGGCCGGAGTTGAGACCCAGTACTTC. Amino acids: CASSGQGAGVETQYF.

The chain uses TRBV7-6 and TRBJ2-5, with D perhaps matching TRBD1 (6 bases). CDR3 length: 17 amino acids. Trimming stripped 1 base from V and 3 bases from J, with 18 bases between. Germline-derived CDR1 and CDR2 are SGHVS and FNYEAQ. The CDR3 sequence is CASSLEDHPRTEETQYF. In DNA form, the CDR3 reads TGTGCCAGCAGCTTAGAGGACCACCCCAGGACAGAAGAGACCCAGTACTTC.

The chain employs TRBV12-3 or TRBV12-4 and TRBJ2-7; the match to TRBD1 covers 7 bases. The CDR3 extends over 13 amino acids. Trimming removed 5 bases from V and 3 bases from J; junction bases left unmatched: 4. The CDR3 reads CASSATGRYEQYF. In DNA, the CDR3 is TGTGCCAGCAGTGCGACAGGGCGCTACGAGCAGTACTTC.

This sequence joins TRBV10-1 and TRBJ2-1, with 7 bases lining up with TRBD1. The germline CDR1 and CDR2 sequences are WNHNN and SYGVQD (reference sequence). The trim removed 2 bases at V and 6 bases at J, leaving 10 bases unmatched. The CDR3 covers 16 residues. The CDR3 DNA sequence: TGCGCCAGCAGTGAGGGAAAGGGACAGCTGGTCAATGAGCAGTTCTTC. Translating it yields CASSEGKGQLVNEQFF.

The rearrangement links TRBV19 to TRBJ1-2; D is undetermined. The length of the CDR3 is 13 residues. Trimming took off 3 bases at V and 8 bases at J, with 13 bases between the two ends. CDR1 LNHDA and CDR2 SQIVND come from the germline V gene (reference sequence). The CDR3 protein is CASSIPGTDGYTF. The CDR3 DNA reads TGTGCCAGTAGTATTCCGGGTACCGACGGCTACACCTTC.

The V gene is TRBV11-3, the J gene TRBJ1-1; no clear D. The ends were cut back, 2 bases at V and 4 bases at J, with 14 bases in the middle. Germline CDR1 is SGHNT and CDR2 is YENEEA. This CDR3 is 15 amino acids long. The CDR3 bases are TGTGCCAGCAGCTTATCGGAGGGTTCGGTCACTGAAGCTTTCTTT. It is translated as CASSLSEGSVTEAFF.

The chain employs TRBV6-5 and TRBJ1-1, with a possible D match to TRBD1 (6 bases). Germline CDR1 MNHEY, CDR2 SVGAGI. Trimming took 2 bases from V and 6 from J, leaving 10 bases between them. This CDR3 has 13 amino acids. The CDR3 protein is CASSYGGDAEAFF. As DNA, the CDR3 is TGTGCCAGCAGTTACGGGGGCGACGCTGAAGCTTTCTTT.